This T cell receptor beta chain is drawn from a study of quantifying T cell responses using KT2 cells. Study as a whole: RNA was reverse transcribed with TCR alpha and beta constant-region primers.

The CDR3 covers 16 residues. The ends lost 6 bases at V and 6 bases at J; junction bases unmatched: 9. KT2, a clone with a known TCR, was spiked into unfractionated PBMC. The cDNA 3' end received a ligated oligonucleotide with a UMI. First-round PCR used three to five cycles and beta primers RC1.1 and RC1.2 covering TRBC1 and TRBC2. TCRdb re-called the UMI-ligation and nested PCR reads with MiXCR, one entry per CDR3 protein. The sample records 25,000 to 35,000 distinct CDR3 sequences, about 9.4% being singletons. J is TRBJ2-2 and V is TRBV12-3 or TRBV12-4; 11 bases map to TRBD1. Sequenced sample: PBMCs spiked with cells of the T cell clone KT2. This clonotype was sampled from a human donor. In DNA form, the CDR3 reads TGTGCCAGCAGCCAGGGACAGGGGGAATTCCCCGGGGAGCTGTTTTTT. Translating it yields CASSQGQGEFPGELFF.